These 20 T cell receptor beta chains were sequenced from one sample in a study of blood T cell repertoires in COVID-19. Repertoires were generated with immunoSEQ multiplex PCR, while TCRdb's copy carries only in-frame clones and drops some. Counted here are around 200,000 clones, 83% occurring once; the ten biggest clones make up around 8.7%. Sequencing used peripheral blood. The receptors originated from a woman aged 45-60 years with acute or convalescent COVID-19.

The chain recombines TRBV7-9 with TRBJ2-2; 7 bases are a match to TRBD2. J was trimmed by 4 bases and V by 5 bases; bases with no gene match: 16. This CDR3 is 18 amino acids long. CDR1 is SEHNR and CDR2 is FQNEAQ in the germline V gene (reference sequence). This CDR3 reads CASSPGGRAGLSTGELFF. CDR3 DNA sequence: TGTGCCAGCAGCCCGGGGGGACGAGCGGGACTTTCCACCGGGGAGCTGTTTTTT.

The rearrangement links TRBV7-9 to TRBJ1-2; possibly TRBD1 for D (5 bases). Per germline, CDR1 SEHNR and CDR2 FQNEAQ (reference sequence). Trimming shortened V by 5 bases and J by 6 bases, and 25 bases separated the two germline ends. The CDR3 is 17 residues long. DNA for the CDR3: TGTGCCAGCAGCACATTCCTCGACAGCGGGTATAGCGATGGCTACACCTTC. Encoded protein: CASSTFLDSGYSDGYTF.

This chain uses TRBV10-3 with TRBJ2-2; possibly TRBD1 for D (5 bases). The germline V gene encodes CDR1 ENHRY and CDR2 SYGVKD. This CDR3 spans 18 amino acids. Trimming pared 10 bases from V and 3 bases from J, leaving 27 bases between. The CDR3 bases are TGTGCCACCAAGCCCCGGCAGGGAATAGACCCCCACACCGGGGAGCTGTTTTTT. This encodes CATKPRQGIDPHTGELFF.

The chain couples TRBV19 to TRBJ1-4; D is possibly TRBD1 (5 bases). The CDR3 is 14 residues long. The germline CDR1 and CDR2 sequences are LNHDA and SQIVND (reference sequence). With 5 bases removed from V and 6 bases from J, the gap between germline ends came to 13 bases. The CDR3 reads CASSSGGSDEKLFF. DNA of the CDR3: TGTGCCAGTAGTTCGGGGGGTAGCGATGAAAAACTGTTTTTT. Full variable domain (rest looked up from reference TRBV19 and TRBJ1-4): DGGITQSPKYLFRKEGQNVTLSCEQNLNHDAMYWYRQDPGQGLRLIYYSQIVNDFQKGDIAEGYSVSREKKESFPLTVTSAQKNPTAFYLCASSSGGSDEKLFFGSGTQLSVL.

The chain links TRBV21-1 to TRBJ2-6; TRBD2 is the table's D call and was not checked against the DNA. TRBV21-1 has pseudogene status. This CDR3 has 21 amino acids. The DNA of the CDR3 is TGTGCCAGCAGCAAAGGGGGAGCGGGGGCTAGCGGGAGGCATGGGGCCAACGTCCTGACTTTC. Translation: CASSKGGAGASGRHGANVLTF.

In this sample, this clone turned up a few times. The chain uses TRBV19 and TRBJ2-7; 12 nucleotides agree with TRBD2. The CDR3 is 16 amino acids. The germline gives CDR1 LNHDA, CDR2 SQIVND (reference sequence). The V gene end was trimmed by 2 bases and the J gene end by 2 bases; junction bases not matched to a gene: 4. The CDR3 DNA reads as TGTGCCAGTAGTATACTGGCTAGCGGGAGGGCCTACGAGCAGTACTTC. This encodes CASSILASGRAYEQYF.

The chain combines TRBV6-5 with TRBJ1-2, with D perhaps matching TRBD1 (6 bases). CDR1 is MNHEY, CDR2 SVGAGI, per germline. CDR3 length: 14 residues. V lost 5 bases and J 4 bases, leaving 14 bases between the germline ends. The CDR3 region is CASSPTGPTYGYTF. The DNA of the CDR3 is TGTGCCAGCAGTCCCACAGGGCCCACCTATGGCTACACCTTC.

The V and J genes are TRBV19 and TRBJ1-5, with 7 bases matching TRBD1. The germline V gene has CDR1 LNHDA and CDR2 SQIVND (reference sequence). J lost 7 bases, V lost 7 bases, and 10 bases had no gene match. This CDR3 region has 14 residues. CDR3 region: CASNHRDSVQPQHF. The CDR3 DNA is TGTGCCAGTAACCACCGGGACAGCGTCCAGCCCCAGCATTTT. The full variable domain, rest sourced from reference TRBV19 and TRBJ1-5, is DGGITQSPKYLFRKEGQNVTLSCEQNLNHDAMYWYRQDPGQGLRLIYYSQIVNDFQKGDIAEGYSVSREKKESFPLTVTSAQKNPTAFYLCASNHRDSVQPQHFGDGTRLSIL.

This chain uses TRBV6-2 or TRBV6-3 with TRBJ2-7; 10 bases are shared with TRBD2. CDR1 and CDR2 from the germline V gene are MNHEY and SVGEGT. Germline trimming cut 5 bases from V and 6 bases from J; bases unmatched to any gene: 13. The CDR3 sequence is 16 residues long. The CDR3 coding sequence is TGTGCCAGCAGTCTTGCGAGCGGGAGGGCTTCATTCGAGCAGTACTTC. Protein product: CASSLASGRASFEQYF.

The chain links TRBV12-5 to TRBJ2-3; the match to TRBD1 covers 10 bases. CDR3 size: 15 residues. Per the germline V gene, CDR1 is LGHNT and CDR2 is FRNRAP. V was clipped by 8 bases and J by 6 bases; unmatched bases: 11. The CDR3 DNA follows: TGTGCTAGTACCCTTGCCGGGACAGGGGCGGATACGCAGTATTTT. It yields the protein CASTLAGTGADTQYF.

As regards this clone: Other nucleotide sequences from this sample produce the same CDR3. The rearrangement uses TRBV18 and TRBJ1-5, with D maybe TRBD1 (5 bases). This CDR3 has 15 residues. Germline CDR1 reads KGHSH; CDR2 reads LQKENI. The V end was cut by 3 bases, the J end by 0 bases, with 9 bases between. As DNA, the CDR3 is TGTGCCAGCTCACCTGGCGGGGGTAGCAATCAGCCCCAGCATTTT. It codes for CASSPGGGSNQPQHF.

This chain uses TRBV24-1 with TRBJ2-1; TRBD2 matches 10 bases. Trimming at V came to 9 bases and at J to 5 bases, leaving 6 bases not matched to a gene. The CDR3 totals 14 residues. Germline V CDR1 and CDR2: KGHDR, SFDVKD. The CDR3 is CATLSGREDNEQFF. In DNA, the CDR3 is TGTGCCACCCTCAGCGGGAGGGAGGACAATGAGCAGTTCTTC.

The V gene is TRBV10-2, the J gene TRBJ2-7; weak D call: TRBD2 (6 bases). Between the trimmed V and J ends, which lost 4 bases and 7 bases, there was a span of 14 bases. The CDR3 spans 13 residues. CDR1 and CDR2 from the germline V gene are WSHSY and SAAADI. The CDR3 is CASSGPRGVEQYF. CDR3 nucleotide sequence: TGCGCCAGCAGTGGCCCGCGGGGAGTTGAGCAGTACTTC.

The chain uses TRBV10-3 and TRBJ2-3; 9 nucleotides align to TRBD2. The length of the CDR3 is 15 residues. Germline CDR1 and CDR2: ENHRY and SYGVKD. The ends lost 6 bases at V and 3 bases at J; junction bases unmatched: 7. The CDR3 DNA sequence: TGTGCCATCAGAGGACTAGCGTCGAAAACAGATACGCAGTATTTT. Protein: CAIRGLASKTDTQYF.

The rearrangement links TRBV7-2 to TRBJ2-4; D perhaps matches TRBD1 (6 bases). V was pared by 5 bases and J by 6 bases, with 23 bases between. CDR1 and CDR2 (germline): SGHTA, FQGNSA. This CDR3 is built from 17 residues. In nucleotides, the CDR3 is TGTGCCAGCAGCAACCCATTCCGGGCCCTCAGGGGAAACATTCAGTACTTC. Translating it yields CASSNPFRALRGNIQYF.

The rearrangement joins TRBV11-2 to TRBJ2-7; 7 nucleotides align to TRBD2. With 3 bases clipped from V and 0 bases from J, the junction kept 5 bases outside the gene matches. CDR1 SGHAT and CDR2 FQNNGV come from the germline V gene. The CDR3 covers 15 residues. CDR3 protein: CASSLGGTISYEQYF. CDR3 bases: TGTGCCAGCAGCTTGGGGGGGACCATCTCCTACGAGCAGTACTTC. Variable domain in full (rest from reference TRBV11-2 and TRBJ2-7): EAGVAQSPRYKIIEKRQSVAFWCNPISGHATLYWYQQILGQGPKLLIQFQNNGVVDDSQLPKDRFSAERLKGVDSTLKIQPAKLEDSAVYLCASSLGGTISYEQYFGPGTRLTVT.

Comment on this clone: Relative to the germline gene, one junction end is altered; a read error may explain this. V usage is TRBV5-6 and J usage is TRBJ1-2; 9 positions agree with TRBD1. Germline CDR1 reads SGHDT; CDR2 reads YYEEEE. The CDR3 has 16 amino acids. CDR3 sequence (DNA): TGTGCCAGCAGCTTACCCATGACCCCGGGACAGGGTGGCCACACCTTC. This gives the protein CASSLPMTPGQGGHTF. The variable domain in full, completed from reference TRBV5-6 and TRBJ1-2, reads DAGVTQSPTHLIKTRGQQVTLRCSPKSGHDTVSWYQQALGQGPQFIFQYYEEEERQRGNFPDRFSGHQFPNYSSELNVNALLLGDSALYLCASSLPMTPGQGGHTFGSGTRLTVV.

The count of this clone is one. The V call is TRBV5-1, the J call TRBJ2-3; 11 bases agree with TRBD2. V lost 2 bases and J lost 1; bases outside the gene matches: 12. The CDR3 is made up of 19 amino acids. Germline-derived CDR1 and CDR2 are SGHRS and YFSETQ. The CDR3 DNA is TGCGCCAGCAGCTTACTCCCCCACGGACTAGCGGGCCGCACAGATACGCAGTATTTT. As protein: CASSLLPHGLAGRTDTQYF.

This chain links TRBV15 with TRBJ1-5, with 11 bases identical to TRBD1. J was trimmed by 4 bases and V by 3 bases; bases with no gene match: 8. Germline CDR1 and CDR2: LNHNV and YYDKDF (reference sequence). The CDR3 is 17 residues long. CDR3 bases: TGTGCCACCAGCAGTACAATTGGACAGGGGGCTAATCAGCCCCAGCATTTT. Translated: CATSSTIGQGANQPQHF.

The gene calls are TRBV27 and TRBJ2-3, with 9 bases lining up with TRBD1. The CDR3 runs to 15 residues. V lost 5 bases to trimming and J lost 3 bases; unmatched junction nucleotides: 6. Germline V CDR1 and CDR2: MNHEY, SMNVEV (reference sequence). For the CDR3, the DNA is TGTGCCAGCAGTCGCCGGGACAGGGTAACAGATACGCAGTATTTT. It yields the protein CASSRRDRVTDTQYF.